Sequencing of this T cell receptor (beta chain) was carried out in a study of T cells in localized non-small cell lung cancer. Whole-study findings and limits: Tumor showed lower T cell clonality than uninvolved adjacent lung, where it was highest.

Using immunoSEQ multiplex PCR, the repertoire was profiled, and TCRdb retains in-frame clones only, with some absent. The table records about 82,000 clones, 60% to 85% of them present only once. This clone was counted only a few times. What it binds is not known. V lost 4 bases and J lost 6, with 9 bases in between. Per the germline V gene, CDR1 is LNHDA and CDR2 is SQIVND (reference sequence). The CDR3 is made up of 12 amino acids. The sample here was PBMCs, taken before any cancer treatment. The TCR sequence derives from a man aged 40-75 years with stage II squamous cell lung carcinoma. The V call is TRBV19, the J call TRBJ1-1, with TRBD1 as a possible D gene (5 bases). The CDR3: CASSTGLAEAFF. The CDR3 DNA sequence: TGTGCCAGTAGTACAGGGTTGGCTGAAGCTTTCTTT.